This T cell receptor (beta chain) was observed in a study of PD-L1 blockade in urothelial cancer (dated by TCRdb to about 2017). About the investigation overall: All patients started therapy around 2014 and received atezolizumab 1,200 mg intravenously every 3 weeks. In the same patients, pretreatment tumors underwent whole exome sequencing and RNA sequencing in addition to TCR sequencing. An exploratory multi-omic analysis was conducted of the somatic, immune and clinical correlates of response to PD-L1 blockade with atezolizumab in urothelial cancer. An ECOG performance status of 0 or 1 was recorded for the patients, and 0 to 3 prior chemotherapy regimens had been received by the patients. Durable clinical benefit was defined as a progression-free survival longer than 6 months, and TCR features were additionally tested against progression-free survival and overall survival. Blood samples were analyzed at 3 weeks after treatment start (second dose) and at 6 weeks after treatment start. Some 30 patients had pretreatment blood TCR-seq, roughly 24 had at least one posttreatment blood collection, and roughly 24 had tumor TCR-seq. TCR sequencing covered pretreatment tumor samples and matched, serially collected peripheral blood taken before and after atezolizumab treatment. Blood samples gave a median of around 130,000 T cells and approximately 80,000 unique TCRs, with a median clonality of roughly 0.081. About 85% of the roughly 29 patients were males with bladder-origin urothelial cancer, and about 65% of the roughly 30 reported a prior smoking history. Durable clinical benefit was achieved by nine patients but not by the remaining 20. The investigation overall reported the following: Improved progression-free and overall survival was associated with having pretreatment peripheral blood TCR clonality below the median. Because the sample size was small (n of about 27) and many of the analyses were exploratory, the results are meant to be hypothesis-generating. Among patients with durable benefit, tumor-associated TCR clones showed greater expansion in peripheral blood 3 weeks after treatment started (n ≈ 21, p = 0.022).

The meaning of the sample's time point label: peripheral blood 6 weeks after treatment start. A cohort of 25 to 30 patients with locally advanced or metastatic urothelial carcinoma, treated at Memorial Sloan Kettering on a trial protocol, was included. Peripheral blood mononuclear cells were collected from each patient pretreatment and during treatment, giving between 1 and 8 total time points per patient. The Qiagen DNeasy Blood extraction kit was used to purify genomic DNA from total PBMCs and from tumor samples. PBMCs were collected pretreatment and during treatment and were isolated and stored as previously described. CDR1 is given as MDHEN and CDR2 as SYDVKM, both from the germline V gene. Counted from cysteine to phenylalanine, this CDR3 has 12 amino acids. CDR3 DNA only is kept here, 36 bases in frame from base 1. V sheds 4 bases and J sheds 5 bases, leaving 8 bases between their ends. The table lists this clone with a few counts. Its antigen has not been determined. Base quality data are lacking; no much larger clone is found one base away.

Synthetic TCR analog templates were spiked into each PCR to estimate absolute template abundance from read counts. TCRbeta CDR3 regions were amplified from genomic DNA with bias-controlled V and J gene primers using the immunoSEQ assay. Sequencing of rearranged TCRbeta segments was performed at approximately 20X coverage. The paper's processing steps were these. Sequencing errors were corrected by clustering, and CDR3s were annotated against IMGT so that V, D and J genes could be assigned. Only productive TCRbeta rearrangements were used in downstream analyses, excluding out-of-frame or stop-codon sequences. Clonality was computed as one minus Shannon entropy normalized by the log of the number of unique productive sequences. Clones differing between time points or between blood and tumor were identified by Fisher's exact test with Benjamini-Hochberg correction at adjusted p below 0.01. The table was pulled from immuneACCESS by TCRdb, which kept in-frame rearrangements only. Such tables lose some clones; where checked, under half of the loss comes from unresolved V genes, and the rest has no known cause. That table gives V, J and clone size, and the DNA gave D and trimming. This sample is represented by about 50,000 clones; 80% to 90% of them were singletons. Clones ranked in the top ten supply roughly 10% of the sample.

This sequence originates from a man between 65 and 85 years old with urothelial cancer. The sample in question was PBMCs, obtained around atezolizumab (anti-PD-L1) treatment. The V and J segments used are TRBV28 and TRBJ1-2, with the D gene not confidently named. The CDR3 sequence is CASSWAGYGYTF. The sequenced DNA is TGTGCCAGCAGTTGGGCCGGTTATGGCTACACCTTC.